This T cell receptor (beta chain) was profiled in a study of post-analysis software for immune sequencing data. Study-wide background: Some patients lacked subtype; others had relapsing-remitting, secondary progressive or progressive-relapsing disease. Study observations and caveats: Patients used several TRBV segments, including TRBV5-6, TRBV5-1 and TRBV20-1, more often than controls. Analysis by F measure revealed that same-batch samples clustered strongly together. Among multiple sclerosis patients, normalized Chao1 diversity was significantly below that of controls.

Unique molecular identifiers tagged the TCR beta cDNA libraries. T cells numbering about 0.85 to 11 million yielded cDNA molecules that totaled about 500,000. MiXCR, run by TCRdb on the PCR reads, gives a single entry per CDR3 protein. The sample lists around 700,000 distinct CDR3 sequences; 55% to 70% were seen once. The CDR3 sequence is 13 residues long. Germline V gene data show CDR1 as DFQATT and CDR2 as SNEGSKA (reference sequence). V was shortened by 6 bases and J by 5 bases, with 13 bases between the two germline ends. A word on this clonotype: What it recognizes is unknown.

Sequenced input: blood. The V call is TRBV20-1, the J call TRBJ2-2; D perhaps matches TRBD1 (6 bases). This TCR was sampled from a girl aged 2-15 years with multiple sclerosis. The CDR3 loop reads CSATKQGTGELFF. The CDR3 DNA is TGCAGTGCCACAAAACAGGGAACCGGGGAGCTGTTTTTT.